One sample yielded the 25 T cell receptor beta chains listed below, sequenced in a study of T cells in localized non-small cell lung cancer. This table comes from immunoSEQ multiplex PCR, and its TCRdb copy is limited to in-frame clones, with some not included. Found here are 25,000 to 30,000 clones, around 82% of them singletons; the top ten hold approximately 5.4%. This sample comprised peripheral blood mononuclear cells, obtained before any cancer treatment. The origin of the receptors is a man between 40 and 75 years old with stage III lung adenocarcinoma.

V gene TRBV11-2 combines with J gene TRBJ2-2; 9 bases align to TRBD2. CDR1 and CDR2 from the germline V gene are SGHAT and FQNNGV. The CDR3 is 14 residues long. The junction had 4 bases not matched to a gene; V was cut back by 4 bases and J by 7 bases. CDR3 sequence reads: CASSSTSGGGELFF. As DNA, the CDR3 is TGTGCCAGCAGCTCGACTAGCGGCGGCGGGGAGCTGTTTTTT.

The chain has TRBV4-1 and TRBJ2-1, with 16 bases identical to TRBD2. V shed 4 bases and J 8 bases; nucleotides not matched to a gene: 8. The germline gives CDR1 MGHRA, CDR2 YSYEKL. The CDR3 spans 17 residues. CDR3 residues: CASSRLGLAGGDDEQFF. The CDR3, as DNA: TGCGCCAGCAGCCGATTGGGACTAGCGGGAGGGGACGATGAGCAGTTCTTC.

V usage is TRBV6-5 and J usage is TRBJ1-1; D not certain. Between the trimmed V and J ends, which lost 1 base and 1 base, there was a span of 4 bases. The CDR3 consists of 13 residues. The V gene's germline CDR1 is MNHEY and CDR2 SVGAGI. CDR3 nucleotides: TGTGCCAGCAGTTACTGGGGGAACACTGAAGCTTTCTTT. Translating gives CASSYWGNTEAFF.

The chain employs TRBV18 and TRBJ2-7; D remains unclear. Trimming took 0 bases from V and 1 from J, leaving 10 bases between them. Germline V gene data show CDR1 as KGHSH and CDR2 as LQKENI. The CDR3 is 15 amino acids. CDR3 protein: CASSPPGSLSYEQYF. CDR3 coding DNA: TGTGCCAGCTCACCACCGGGTTCCCTGTCCTACGAGCAGTACTTC.

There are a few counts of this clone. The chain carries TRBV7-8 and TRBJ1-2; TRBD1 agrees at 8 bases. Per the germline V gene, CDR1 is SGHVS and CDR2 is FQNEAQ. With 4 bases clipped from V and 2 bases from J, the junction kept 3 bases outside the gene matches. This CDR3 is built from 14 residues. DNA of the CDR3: TGTGCCAGCAGCTCCAGGACAGGGAACTATGGCTACACCTTC. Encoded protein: CASSSRTGNYGYTF.

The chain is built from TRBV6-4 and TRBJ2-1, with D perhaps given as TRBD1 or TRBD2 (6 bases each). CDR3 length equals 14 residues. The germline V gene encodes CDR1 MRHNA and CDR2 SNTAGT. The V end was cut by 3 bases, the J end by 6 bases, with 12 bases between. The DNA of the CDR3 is TGTGCCAGCAGTGAGCCGGGGGCTCGCAATGAGCAGTTCTTC. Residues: CASSEPGARNEQFF.

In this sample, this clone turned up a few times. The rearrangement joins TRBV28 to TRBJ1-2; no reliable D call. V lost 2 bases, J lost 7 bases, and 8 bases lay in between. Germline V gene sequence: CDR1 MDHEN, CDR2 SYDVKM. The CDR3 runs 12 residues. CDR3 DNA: TGTGCCAGCAGTTTAGGCGTGGCTGGCTACACCTTC. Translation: CASSLGVAGYTF.

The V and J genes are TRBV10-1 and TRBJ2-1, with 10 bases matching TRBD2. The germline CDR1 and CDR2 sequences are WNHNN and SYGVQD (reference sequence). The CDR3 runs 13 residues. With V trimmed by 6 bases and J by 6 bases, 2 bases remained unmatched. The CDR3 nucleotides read TGCGCCAGCAGCGAGCGGGGGGGCAATGAGCAGTTCTTC. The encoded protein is CASSERGGNEQFF.

The CDR3 DNA sequence: TGTGCCAGCAGTGAAGAAGTGATGGGAAGGGAGACCCAGTACTTC. It specifies CASSEEVMGRETQYF. The chain uses TRBV6-1 and TRBJ2-5; D remains ambiguous. The germline gives CDR1 MNHNS, CDR2 SASEGT. V was trimmed by 1 base and J by 5 bases, leaving 14 bases between them. This CDR3 contains 15 residues.

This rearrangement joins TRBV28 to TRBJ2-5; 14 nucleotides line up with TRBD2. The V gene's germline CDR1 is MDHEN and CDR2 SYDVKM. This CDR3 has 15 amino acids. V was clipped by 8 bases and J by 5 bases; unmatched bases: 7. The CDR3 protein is CASREGLAGGETQYF. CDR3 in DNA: TGTGCCAGCCGTGAAGGACTAGCGGGAGGTGAGACCCAGTACTTC. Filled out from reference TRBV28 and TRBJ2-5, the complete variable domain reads DVKVTQSSRYLVKRTGEKVFLECVQDMDHENMFWYRQDPGLGLRLIYFSYDVKMKEKGDIPEGYSVSREKKERFSLILESASTNQTSMYLCASREGLAGGETQYFGPGTRLLVL.

CDR3 bases: TGTGCCAGCAGTTTTGGGGATACGCAGTATTTT. The encoded protein is CASSFGDTQYF. V is TRBV27 and J is TRBJ2-3; D not certain. This CDR3 is 11 amino acids long. Per the germline V gene, CDR1 is MNHEY and CDR2 is SMNVEV (reference sequence). V lost 3 bases to trimming and J lost 6 bases, with 4 bases between them.

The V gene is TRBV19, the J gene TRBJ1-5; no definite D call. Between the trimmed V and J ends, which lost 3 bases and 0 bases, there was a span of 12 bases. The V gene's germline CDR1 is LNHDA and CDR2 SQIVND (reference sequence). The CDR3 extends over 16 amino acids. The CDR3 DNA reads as TGTGCCAGTAGTATGGGCATTGACCCTAGCAATCAGCCCCAGCATTTT. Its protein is CASSMGIDPSNQPQHF.

CDR3 sequence (DNA): TGCGCCAGCAGTGGCGGTGAAGAGCAGTACTTC. It codes for CASSGGEEQYF. The rearrangement uses TRBV10-2 and TRBJ2-7; D is uncertain. Trimming took off 4 bases at V and 7 bases at J, with 8 bases between the two ends. CDR3 length: 11 amino acids. The germline V gene has CDR1 WSHSY and CDR2 SAAADI.

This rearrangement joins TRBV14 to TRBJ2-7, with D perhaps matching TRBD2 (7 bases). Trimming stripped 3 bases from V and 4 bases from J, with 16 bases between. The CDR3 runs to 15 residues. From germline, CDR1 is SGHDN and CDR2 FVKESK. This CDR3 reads CASSHFGRGVYEQYF. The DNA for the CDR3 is TGTGCCAGCAGCCATTTTGGGAGGGGGGTATACGAGCAGTACTTC.

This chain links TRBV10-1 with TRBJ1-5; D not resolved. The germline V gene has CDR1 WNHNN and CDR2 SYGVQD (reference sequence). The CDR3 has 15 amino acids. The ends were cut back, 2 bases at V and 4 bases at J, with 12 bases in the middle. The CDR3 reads CASSETQVTNQPQHF. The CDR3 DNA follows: TGCGCCAGCAGTGAGACCCAGGTGACGAATCAGCCCCAGCATTTT.

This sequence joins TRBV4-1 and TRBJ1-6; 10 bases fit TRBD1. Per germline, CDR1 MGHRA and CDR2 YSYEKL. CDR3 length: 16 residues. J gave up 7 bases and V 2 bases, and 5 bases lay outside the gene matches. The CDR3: CASSQMWGQGNSPLHF. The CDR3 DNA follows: TGCGCCAGCAGCCAAATGTGGGGACAGGGGAATTCACCCCTCCACTTT.

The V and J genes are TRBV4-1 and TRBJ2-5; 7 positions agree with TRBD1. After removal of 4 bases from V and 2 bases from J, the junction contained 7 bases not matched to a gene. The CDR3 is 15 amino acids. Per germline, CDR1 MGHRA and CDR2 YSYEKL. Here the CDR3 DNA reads TGCGCCAGCAGCCTATCCGGACAGGCTCAAGAGACCCAGTACTTC. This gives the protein CASSLSGQAQETQYF.

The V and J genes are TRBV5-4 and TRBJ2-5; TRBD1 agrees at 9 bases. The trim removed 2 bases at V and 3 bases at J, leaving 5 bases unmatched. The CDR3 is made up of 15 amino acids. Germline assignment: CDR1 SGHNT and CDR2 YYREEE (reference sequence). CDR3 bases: TGTGCCAGCAGCTTCCTCCGGGACAGGGAAGAGACCCAGTACTTC. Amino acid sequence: CASSFLRDREETQYF.

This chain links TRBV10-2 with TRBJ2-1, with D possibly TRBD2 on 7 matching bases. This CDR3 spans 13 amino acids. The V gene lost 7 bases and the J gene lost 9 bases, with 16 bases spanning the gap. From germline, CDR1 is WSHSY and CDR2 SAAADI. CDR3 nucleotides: TGCGCCAGCATGGCGGGAGAGGGGGGTGAGCAGTTCTTC. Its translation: CASMAGEGGEQFF.

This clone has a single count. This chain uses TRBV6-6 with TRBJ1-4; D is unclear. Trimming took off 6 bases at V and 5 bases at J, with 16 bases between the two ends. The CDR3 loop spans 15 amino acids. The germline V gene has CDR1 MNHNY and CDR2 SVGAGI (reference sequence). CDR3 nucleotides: TGTGCCAGCAGCCCCAGCCCTGTTCTGAATGAAAAACTGTTTTTT. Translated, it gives CASSPSPVLNEKLFF.

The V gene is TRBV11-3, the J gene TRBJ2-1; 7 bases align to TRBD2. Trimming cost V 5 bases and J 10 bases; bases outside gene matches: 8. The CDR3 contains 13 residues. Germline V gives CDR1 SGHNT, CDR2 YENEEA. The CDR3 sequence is CASSRGGRAEQFF. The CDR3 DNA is TGTGCCAGCAGCCGGGGAGGGCGAGCGGAGCAGTTCTTC.

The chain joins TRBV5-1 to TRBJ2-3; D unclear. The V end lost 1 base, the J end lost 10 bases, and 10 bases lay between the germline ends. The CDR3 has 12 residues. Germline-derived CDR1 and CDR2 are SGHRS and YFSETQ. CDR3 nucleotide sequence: TGCGCCAGCAGCTTGACCCTCCTCCCGCAGTATTTT. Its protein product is CASSLTLLPQYF.

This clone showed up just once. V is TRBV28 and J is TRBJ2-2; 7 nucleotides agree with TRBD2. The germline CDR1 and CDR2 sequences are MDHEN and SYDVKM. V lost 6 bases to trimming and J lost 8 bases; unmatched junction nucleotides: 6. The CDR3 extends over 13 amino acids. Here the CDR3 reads CASSRLAPGELFF. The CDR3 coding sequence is TGTGCCAGCAGCAGACTAGCCCCAGGGGAGCTGTTTTTT.

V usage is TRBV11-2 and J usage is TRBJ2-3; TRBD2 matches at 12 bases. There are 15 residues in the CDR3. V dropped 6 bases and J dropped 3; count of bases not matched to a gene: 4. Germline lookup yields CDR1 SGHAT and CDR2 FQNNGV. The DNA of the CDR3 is TGTGCCAGCAGTCTAGCGGGGGGGCAAACAGATACGCAGTATTTT. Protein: CASSLAGGQTDTQYF.

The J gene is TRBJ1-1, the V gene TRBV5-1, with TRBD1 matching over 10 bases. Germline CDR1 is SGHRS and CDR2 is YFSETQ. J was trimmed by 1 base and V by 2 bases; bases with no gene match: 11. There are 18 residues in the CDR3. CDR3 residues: CASSFGRQGALGNTEAFF. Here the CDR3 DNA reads TGCGCCAGCAGCTTTGGCCGACAGGGGGCATTAGGGAACACTGAAGCTTTCTTT. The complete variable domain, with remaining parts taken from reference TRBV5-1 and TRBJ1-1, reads KAGVTQTPRYLIKTRGQQVTLSCSPISGHRSVSWYQQTPGQGLQFLFEYFSETQRNKGNFPGRFSGRQFSNSRSEMNVSTLELGDSALYLCASSFGRQGALGNTEAFFGQGTRLTVV.